The 22 T cell receptor beta chains reported below all come from one sample, sequenced in a study of OX40 agonist ivuxolimab in advanced cancers. Here immunoSEQ multiplex PCR was the method, and the copy in TCRdb shows in-frame clones only, minus some. This table holds 77,000 or so clones, roughly 89% found once. Here the sequenced sample was CD4+ or CD8+ T cells sorted from blood, taken in a trial of the OX40 agonist ivuxolimab. The receptor set was obtained from an adult with an advanced solid tumor such as melanoma, head and neck, liver or kidney cancer.

About this clone: A read error may produce the germline difference seen at one junction end. V gene TRBV5-4 combines with J gene TRBJ2-1, with D hard to call. The CDR3 totals 13 residues. Per the germline V gene, CDR1 is SGHNT and CDR2 is YYREEE (reference sequence). The CDR3 DNA follows: TGTGCCAGCAGTTTGGGATCTAGTCCCGAGCAGTTCTTC. Protein product: CASSLGSSPEQFF.

The chain uses TRBV28 and TRBJ1-2; no definite D call. V was pared by 5 bases and J by 4 bases, with 11 bases between. The CDR3 sequence is 13 residues long. Germline assignment: CDR1 MDHEN and CDR2 SYDVKM. CDR3 protein: CASSTRRSYGYTF. DNA of the CDR3: TGTGCCAGCAGTACCCGTCGGTCCTATGGCTACACCTTC.

The chain has TRBV4-2 and TRBJ1-4; no reliable D call. From germline, CDR1 is LGHNA and CDR2 YNFKEQ. The CDR3 spans 19 residues. Trimming pared 0 bases from V and 0 bases from J, leaving 17 bases between. CDR3 protein: CASSQDQTPSLATNEKLFF. CDR3 in DNA: TGTGCCAGCAGCCAAGATCAAACTCCTAGTCTTGCAACTAATGAAAAACTGTTTTTT.

This clone was seen more than once but under ten times. This chain links TRBV7-6 with TRBJ2-3; 9 bases agree with TRBD2. The CDR3 loop spans 15 amino acids. After removal of 4 bases from V and 2 bases from J, the junction contained 4 bases not matched to a gene. Germline CDR1 reads SGHVS; CDR2 reads FNYEAQ. CDR3 coding DNA: TGTGCCAGCAGCTCGACTAGCGGACTCACAGATACGCAGTATTTT. Translating it yields CASSSTSGLTDTQYF.

The chain recombines TRBV7-3 with TRBJ2-1; D perhaps matches TRBD2 (5 bases). The CDR3 covers 16 residues. Trimming stripped 0 bases from V and 1 base from J, with 10 bases between. Germline CDR1 is SGHTA and CDR2 is FQGTGA. CDR3 in amino acids: CASSLTFTSSYNEQFF. CDR3 nucleotide sequence: TGTGCCAGCAGCTTAACGTTTACTAGTTCCTACAATGAGCAGTTCTTC.

The rearrangement uses TRBV4-2 and TRBJ2-1; D not certain. This CDR3 comprises 15 residues. Deletions cut 2 bases from V and 1 base from J, with 9 bases between. Germline V gives CDR1 LGHNA, CDR2 YNFKEQ. In DNA, the CDR3 is TGTGCCAGCAGCCAACCCGACGGTTCCTACAATGAGCAGTTCTTC. Protein product: CASSQPDGSYNEQFF.

The genes are TRBV7-2 and TRBJ2-5; D not resolved. V was clipped by 4 bases and J by 5 bases, with 11 bases between them. CDR1 and CDR2 from the germline V gene are SGHTA and FQGNSA. The CDR3 spans 13 residues. In DNA form, the CDR3 reads TGTGCCAGCAGCTCTTTTTTATTGGAGACCCAGTACTTC. This sequence encodes CASSSFLLETQYF. Supplemented by reference TRBV7-2 and TRBJ2-5, the full variable domain reads GAGVSQSPSNKVTEKGKDVELRCDPISGHTALYWYRQSLGQGLEFLIYFQGNSAPDKSGLPSDRFSAERTGGSVSTLTIQRTQQEDSAVYLCASSSFLLETQYFGPGTRLLVL.

This sequence joins TRBV9 and TRBJ1-4, with D uncertain. The CDR3 is 14 residues long. CDR1 and CDR2 from the germline V gene are SGDLS and YYNGEE. Trimming removed 4 bases from V and 6 bases from J, with 13 bases in between. The CDR3 bases are TGTGCCAGCAGCCCCGGACGTCGGGATGAAAAACTGTTTTTT. Protein sequence: CASSPGRRDEKLFF.

The V and J genes are TRBV4-2 and TRBJ2-1, with TRBD2 matching over 9 bases. The CDR3 is made up of 19 amino acids. Germline CDR1 reads LGHNA; CDR2 reads YNFKEQ. V was pared by 0 bases and J by 0 bases, with 9 bases of the junction left unmatched. The CDR3 region is CASSQDRGSGGSSYNEQFF. The DNA for the CDR3 is TGTGCCAGCAGCCAAGATAGGGGTAGCGGGGGTAGCTCCTACAATGAGCAGTTCTTC.

The chain combines TRBV7-2 with TRBJ2-7; D unresolved. Germline lookup yields CDR1 SGHTA and CDR2 FQGNSA. The CDR3 runs 13 residues. V dropped 2 bases and J dropped 3 bases, with 8 bases sitting between them. The CDR3: CASSLKPRYEQYF. The DNA for the CDR3 is TGTGCCAGCAGCTTAAAACCGCGCTACGAGCAGTACTTC.

This chain connects TRBV10-3 to TRBJ2-3, with TRBD2 identical over 10 bases. The germline gives CDR1 ENHRY, CDR2 SYGVKD. V was clipped by 2 bases and J by 6 bases; unmatched bases: 14. The CDR3 runs to 18 residues. The CDR3 is CAISELHPLAGVADTQYF. CDR3 nucleotide sequence: TGTGCCATCAGTGAGCTCCACCCGCTAGCGGGAGTGGCTGATACGCAGTATTTT.

The sample holds a few counts of this clone. The V and J genes are TRBV29-1 and TRBJ2-5; 8 bases are a match to TRBD2. The junction had 20 bases not matched to a gene; V was cut back by 3 bases and J by 5 bases. This CDR3 spans 18 amino acids. The germline V gene has CDR1 SQVTM and CDR2 ANQGSEA. The chain's CDR3 is CSVDAIGTYGGAFETQYF. The DNA for the CDR3 is TGCAGCGTTGACGCAATCGGGACCTACGGGGGGGCCTTCGAGACCCAGTACTTC.

This clone was counted only a few times. The J gene is TRBJ1-1, the V gene TRBV7-6; D may be TRBD1 (5 bases). This CDR3 has 12 amino acids. V lost 11 bases and J lost 4, with 14 bases in between. CDR1 and CDR2 (germline): SGHVS, FNYEAQ. CDR3 amino acids: CAAGGIGTEAFF. The CDR3 bases are TGTGCCGCGGGGGGGATCGGCACTGAAGCTTTCTTT.

J is TRBJ2-7 and V is TRBV11-3; D perhaps matches TRBD2 (6 bases). Germline V gives CDR1 SGHNT, CDR2 YENEEA. The CDR3 is 12 residues long. Trimming pared 5 bases from V and 6 bases from J, leaving 11 bases between. The CDR3 DNA sequence: TGTGCCAGCAGCCCCTTGGGGGGCGAGCAGTACTTC. Encoded protein: CASSPLGGEQYF.

The rearrangement joins TRBV5-4 to TRBJ1-2; D may be TRBD1 (5 bases). Trimming left V 4 bases short and J 7 bases short, with 17 bases between. The CDR3 is 14 residues long. Germline assignment: CDR1 SGHNT and CDR2 YYREEE (reference sequence). This CDR3 reads CASSPRPGPSGYTF. In DNA, the CDR3 is TGTGCCAGCAGCCCTCGCCCGGGGCCGAGTGGCTACACCTTC.

V gene TRBV7-8 combines with J gene TRBJ2-1, with 8 positions matching TRBD1. The CDR3 spans 13 residues. With V trimmed by 5 bases and J by 9 bases, 6 bases remained unmatched. Germline-derived CDR1 and CDR2 are SGHVS and FQNEAQ. This chain's CDR3 is CASSVDRGGEQFF. CDR3 DNA sequence: TGTGCCAGCAGCGTCGACAGGGGAGGTGAGCAGTTCTTC.

This rearrangement joins TRBV19 to TRBJ2-3; possible D gene TRBD1, 5 bases. Germline lookup yields CDR1 LNHDA and CDR2 SQIVND (reference sequence). Between the trimmed V and J ends, which lost 7 bases and 0 bases, there was a span of 8 bases. This CDR3 spans 13 amino acids. The CDR3 sequence: CASTWGSTDTQYF. CDR3 DNA sequence: TGTGCCAGTACTTGGGGCAGCACAGATACGCAGTATTTT.

J is TRBJ1-4 and V is TRBV27; the D is unclear. The V gene's germline CDR1 is MNHEY and CDR2 SMNVEV (reference sequence). There are 11 residues in the CDR3. V was clipped by 7 bases and J by 8 bases, with 8 bases between them. Here the CDR3 reads CASKEEEKLFF. CDR3 sequence (DNA): TGTGCCAGCAAAGAGGAGGAAAAACTGTTTTTT.

The chain employs TRBV18 and TRBJ2-7; TRBD2 matches 7 bases. CDR3 size: 15 residues. Unmatched junction bases numbered 3, after V lost 1 base and J lost 0 bases. Germline loops: CDR1 KGHSH, CDR2 LQKENI. The CDR3 region has the DNA TGTGCCAGCTCACCACTCGGCGGGAGCTCCTACGAGCAGTACTTC. It specifies CASSPLGGSSYEQYF. The entire variable domain, with the rest obtained from reference TRBV18 and TRBJ2-7, is as follows: NAGVMQNPRHLVRRRGQEARLRCSPMKGHSHVYWYRQLPEEGLKFMVYLQKENIIDESGMPKERFSAEFPKEGPSILRIQQVVRGDSAAYFCASSPLGGSSYEQYFGPGTRLTVT.

The chain employs TRBV6-6 and TRBJ2-1; tentatively, D is TRBD2 (5 bases). This CDR3 has 14 residues. Germline loops: CDR1 MNHNY, CDR2 SVGAGI (reference sequence). V was clipped by 4 bases and J by 5 bases, with 12 bases between them. Here the CDR3 reads CASSFPGKNNEQFF. The DNA for the CDR3 is TGTGCCAGCAGTTTTCCGGGAAAAAACAATGAGCAGTTCTTC.

The CDR3 DNA follows: TGTGCCAGCAGATCAGGGGGAACCGGGGAGCTGTTTTTT. This translates into CASRSGGTGELFF. This chain uses TRBV5-6 with TRBJ2-2; 7 nucleotides agree with TRBD1. This CDR3 spans 13 amino acids. Trimming removed 5 bases from V and 5 bases from J; junction bases left unmatched: 3. CDR1 and CDR2 (germline): SGHDT, YYEEEE.

The chain uses TRBV6-5 and TRBJ2-5; possibly TRBD1 for D (5 bases). V lost 11 bases and J lost 5, with 21 bases in between. The CDR3 is 14 amino acids. CDR1 and CDR2 (germline): MNHEY, SVGAGI. The CDR3: CASQGAGHVETQYF. In DNA, the CDR3 is TGTGCCTCCCAAGGGGCAGGCCACGTGGAGACCCAGTACTTC.